The 29 T cell receptor beta chains given below trace back to one sample, sequenced in a study of blood T cell repertoires in COVID-19. Only in-frame clones appear in the TCRdb table, and some are missing; sequencing was by immunoSEQ multiplex PCR. The sample holds 180,000 or so clones; over 75% are singletons and the top ten take 1% to 1.5%. The sample comprised PBMCs or T cells enriched from blood (not recorded which). Every receptor here comes from a human donor with acute COVID-19. The donor label of this sample is uncertain.

The J gene is TRBJ2-7, the V gene TRBV11-2, with D unclear. Germline CDR1 reads SGHAT; CDR2 reads FQNNGV. V was shortened by 1 base and J by 3 bases, with 4 bases between the two germline ends. This CDR3 region has 12 residues. The DNA of the CDR3 is TGTGCCAGCAGCTTAGCCGTCTACGAGCAGTACTTC. Its translation is CASSLAVYEQYF.

The chain couples TRBV19 to TRBJ2-5; possibly TRBD1 for D (6 bases). V lost 3 bases to trimming and J lost 2 bases, with 10 bases between them. CDR3 size: 14 residues. CDR1 and CDR2 (germline): LNHDA, SQIVND (reference sequence). The CDR3 DNA follows: TGTGCCAGTAGTATGTGGACAGCGCAAGAGACCCAGTACTTC. It yields the protein CASSMWTAQETQYF.

This clone was detected once. V usage is TRBV5-8 and J usage is TRBJ1-2; 8 nucleotides match TRBD1. The CDR3 is 17 amino acids. From germline, CDR1 is SGHTS and CDR2 YDEGEE. With 4 bases clipped from V and 2 bases from J, the junction kept 13 bases outside the gene matches. CDR3 loop: CASSHGSFWTGNYGYTF. As DNA, the CDR3 is TGTGCCAGCAGCCACGGGTCGTTTTGGACAGGGAACTATGGCTACACCTTC.

The genes are TRBV7-2 and TRBJ2-5; TRBD1 might be the D (5 bases). Trimming removed 1 base at V and 4 bases at J, with 10 bases between. CDR1 and CDR2 (germline): SGHTA, FQGNSA. The CDR3 is 14 residues long. The CDR3 sequence is CASSLGAGSETQYF. CDR3 nucleotide sequence: TGTGCCAGCAGCTTAGGTGCAGGGTCAGAGACCCAGTACTTC.

The chain combines TRBV5-1 with TRBJ2-3, with TRBD2 matching over 7 bases. The CDR3 contains 18 residues. J gave up 3 bases and V 3 bases, and 16 bases lay outside the gene matches. Germline-derived CDR1 and CDR2 are SGHRS and YFSETQ. CDR3 nucleotide sequence: TGCGCCAGCAGCTCTCTCGGTACGAGCGGGGTGAGGACAGATACGCAGTATTTT. This gives the protein CASSSLGTSGVRTDTQYF.

This clone has just one count. This chain links TRBV19 with TRBJ1-5; 7 positions agree with TRBD1. Germline trimming cut 0 bases from V and 2 bases from J; bases unmatched to any gene: 13. CDR3 length equals 19 residues. Looked up from germline, CDR1 is LNHDA and CDR2 is SQIVND (reference sequence). CDR3 nucleotide sequence: TGTGCCAGTAGTATAGATCCCCCCTCCTACAGGGGTCGCAATCAGCCCCAGCATTTT. It codes for CASSIDPPSYRGRNQPQHF.

The rearrangement links TRBV7-2 to TRBJ2-7; the match to TRBD2 covers 11 bases. CDR1 is SGHTA, CDR2 FQGNSA, per germline. Trimming took 4 bases from V and 2 from J; bases not matched to a gene: 7. The CDR3 is 16 amino acids. CDR3 in DNA: TGTGCCAGCAGCTCCCTAGCGGGGGGCACCCCCTACGAGCAGTACTTC. Its protein is CASSSLAGGTPYEQYF. Drawing the rest from reference TRBV7-2 and TRBJ2-7, the complete variable domain is GAGVSQSPSNKVTEKGKDVELRCDPISGHTALYWYRQSLGQGLEFLIYFQGNSAPDKSGLPSDRFSAERTGGSVSTLTIQRTQQEDSAVYLCASSSLAGGTPYEQYFGPGTRLTVT.

CDR3 sequence (DNA): TGTGCCAGCACCTATGGACTAGCGGGGGGGCCTTCCTACAATGAGCAGTTCTTC. Translation: CASTYGLAGGPSYNEQFF. The J gene is TRBJ2-1, the V gene TRBV7-6; 15 bases are shared with TRBD2. This CDR3 comprises 18 residues. Germline V lookup: CDR1 SGHVS, CDR2 FNYEAQ. Unmatched junction bases numbered 8, after V lost 7 bases and J lost 1 base.

The chain employs TRBV4-2 and TRBJ2-3; 15 positions match TRBD2. The ends lost 3 bases at V and 4 bases at J; junction bases unmatched: 5. The germline gives CDR1 LGHNA, CDR2 YNFKEQ. This CDR3 region has 17 residues. The CDR3 DNA reads TGTGCCAGCAGCCATGGACTAGCGGGGGGGGTACCAGATACGCAGTATTTT. Residues: CASSHGLAGGVPDTQYF.

The chain carries TRBV3-1 (or the pseudogene TRBV3-2) and TRBJ1-2; TRBD1 is a possible D gene (6 bases). The CDR3 is made up of 14 amino acids. Between the trimmed V and J ends, which lost 4 bases and 5 bases, there was a span of 14 bases. Germline V gives CDR1 LGHDT, CDR2 YNNKEL (reference sequence). The CDR3 reads CASSRQGLRYGYTF. The CDR3 bases are TGTGCCAGCAGCCGTCAGGGGCTTAGGTATGGCTACACCTTC.

This chain's CDR3 is CASSIVRRNNQPQHF. Written as DNA, the CDR3 is TGTGCCAGTAGTATAGTAAGGAGAAACAATCAGCCCCAGCATTTT. The rearrangement uses TRBV19 and TRBJ1-5; D gene unclear. V lost 1 base, J lost 3 bases, and 10 bases lay in between. The CDR3 spans 15 residues. Germline CDR1 reads LNHDA; CDR2 reads SQIVND (reference sequence). The full variable domain, with the rest looked up from reference TRBV19 and TRBJ1-5, is DGGITQSPKYLFRKEGQNVTLSCEQNLNHDAMYWYRQDPGQGLRLIYYSQIVNDFQKGDIAEGYSVSREKKESFPLTVTSAQKNPTAFYLCASSIVRRNNQPQHFGDGTRLSIL.

This clone was detected a few times. The chain has TRBV12-5 and TRBJ1-5, with D perhaps TRBD1 (5 bases). CDR3 length: 14 residues. Germline loops: CDR1 LGHNT, CDR2 FRNRAP. V was shortened by 7 bases and J by 4 bases, with 14 bases between the two germline ends. For the CDR3, the DNA is TGTGCTAGTGCTCCTGGGGAGGGGAATCAGCCCCAGCATTTT. This codes for CASAPGEGNQPQHF.

CDR3 in amino acids: CASSRTSWGTDTQYF. The CDR3 nucleotides are TGTGCCAGCAGCCGGACTAGCTGGGGCACAGATACGCAGTATTTT. The chain combines TRBV14 with TRBJ2-3; 8 positions match TRBD2. The CDR3 runs to 15 residues. Germline values: CDR1 SGHDN, CDR2 FVKESK. With 4 bases clipped from V and 1 base from J, the junction kept 4 bases outside the gene matches.

The V call is TRBV19, the J call TRBJ2-1; no clear D. This CDR3 has 15 amino acids. V was trimmed by 1 base and J by 3 bases, leaving 10 bases between them. The germline V gene encodes CDR1 LNHDA and CDR2 SQIVND (reference sequence). CDR3 coding DNA: TGTGCCAGTAGTATAGGTAGCTGGGTCTACAATGAGCAGTTCTTC. Its translation: CASSIGSWVYNEQFF.

This clone was seen only once. This specimen includes other DNA sequences encoding the same CDR3. The chain uses TRBV3-1 (or the pseudogene TRBV3-2) and TRBJ1-2, with 9 bases fitting TRBD1. The V gene end was trimmed by 4 bases and the J gene end by 8 bases; junction bases not matched to a gene: 8. CDR3 length equals 14 residues. The germline CDR1 and CDR2 sequences are LGHDT and YNNKEL (reference sequence). CDR3 coding DNA: TGTGCCAGCAGCCCCAGGGACAGGGAAGGGGGCTACACCTTC. Its protein is CASSPRDREGGYTF.

This chain links TRBV12-3 or TRBV12-4 with TRBJ1-1; no reliable D call. The CDR3 spans 13 residues. V was shortened by 4 bases and J by 1 base, with 7 bases between the two germline ends. CDR3 sequence (DNA): TGTGCCAGCAGTTGGCAGCGGAACACTGAAGCTTTCTTT. Encoded protein: CASSWQRNTEAFF.

This rearrangement joins TRBV5-1 to TRBJ2-7, with D uncertain. The germline CDR1 and CDR2 sequences are SGHRS and YFSETQ. The CDR3 length is 11 residues. V lost 2 bases, J lost 3 bases, and 3 bases lay in between. CDR3 DNA: TGCGCCAGCAGCTTCGGCTACGAGCAGTACTTC. Translated: CASSFGYEQYF.

The chain uses TRBV6-5 and TRBJ2-7, with D maybe TRBD1 (6 bases). The length of the CDR3 is 13 residues. Germline CDR1 MNHEY, CDR2 SVGAGI. Trimming removed 5 bases at V and 2 bases at J, with 10 bases between. The CDR3 nucleotides are TGTGCCAGCAGTACAGGGTTCCCCTACGAGCAGTACTTC. This encodes CASSTGFPYEQYF.

The rearrangement links TRBV9 to TRBJ2-3; 10 bases line up with TRBD2. CDR1 is SGDLS, CDR2 YYNGEE, per germline. V shed 0 bases, J shed 2 bases, and the junction held 3 bases outside the gene matches. This CDR3 comprises 16 residues. The CDR3 region is CASSVVAGGFTDTQYF. CDR3 DNA: TGTGCCAGCAGCGTAGTAGCGGGGGGATTCACAGATACGCAGTATTTT. Full variable domain (remainder filled in from reference TRBV9 and TRBJ2-3): DSGVTQTPKHLITATGQRVTLRCSPRSGDLSVYWYQQSLDQGLQFLIQYYNGEERAKGNILERFSAQQFPDLHSELNLSSLELGDSALYFCASSVVAGGFTDTQYFGPGTRLTVL.

The chain employs TRBV5-4 and TRBJ2-7; 7 bases match TRBD2. The CDR3 totals 15 residues. Germline-derived CDR1 and CDR2 are SGHNT and YYREEE (reference sequence). The trim removed 0 bases at V and 2 bases at J, leaving 5 bases unmatched. CDR3 bases: TGTGCCAGCAGCTTGGAGTCCGGGGGGACCTACGAGCAGTACTTC. It is translated as CASSLESGGTYEQYF.

In DNA, the CDR3 is TGCGCCAGCAGGCGGGACAGATCAACTAATGAAAAACTGTTTTTT. Translated: CASRRDRSTNEKLFF. The rearrangement uses TRBV4-1 and TRBJ1-4, with 7 bases lining up with TRBD1. The junction had 4 bases not matched to a gene; V was cut back by 6 bases and J by 0 bases. The length of the CDR3 is 15 residues. From germline, CDR1 is MGHRA and CDR2 YSYEKL.

This clone is a singleton in its sample. The chain links TRBV30 to TRBJ1-2, with TRBD1 identical over 7 bases. CDR3 length equals 13 residues. V lost 0 bases, J lost 14 bases, and 12 bases stayed unmatched. The germline CDR1 and CDR2 sequences are GTSNPN and SVGIG (reference sequence). CDR3 residues: CAWSVGPSQGRTF. CDR3 DNA sequence: TGTGCCTGGAGTGTCGGACCTTCACAGGGGAGGACCTTC.

The CDR3: CASSRARGSYNSPLHF. For the CDR3, the DNA is TGTGCCAGTAGTAGAGCCCGGGGCTCCTATAATTCACCCCTCCACTTT. The rearrangement uses TRBV19 and TRBJ1-6; D gene ambiguous. Germline loops: CDR1 LNHDA, CDR2 SQIVND (reference sequence). The V gene lost 4 bases and the J gene lost 0 bases, with 10 bases spanning the gap. The CDR3 has 16 amino acids.

The gene calls are TRBV4-2 and TRBJ1-2, with TRBD1 as a possible D gene (5 bases). Trimming stripped 3 bases from V and 1 base from J, with 12 bases between. The germline V gene encodes CDR1 LGHNA and CDR2 YNFKEQ. This CDR3 region has 15 residues. CDR3 amino acids: CASSHVVGLNYGYTF. CDR3 nucleotides: TGTGCCAGCAGCCATGTCGTGGGACTTAACTATGGCTACACCTTC.

The gene calls are TRBV5-1 and TRBJ1-4, with 7 bases that match TRBD1. With V trimmed by 1 base and J by 7 bases, 10 bases remained unmatched. The CDR3 sequence is 16 residues long. The germline V gene encodes CDR1 SGHRS and CDR2 YFSETQ. In DNA, the CDR3 is TGCGCCAGCAGCTTGACGGTCGGGACAGCAACTGAAAAACTGTTTTTT. This encodes CASSLTVGTATEKLFF.

The V call is TRBV5-1, the J call TRBJ2-7; tentatively, D is TRBD2 (6 bases). CDR3 length: 15 amino acids. Germline V CDR1 and CDR2: SGHRS, YFSETQ. Trimming pared 3 bases from V and 3 bases from J, leaving 16 bases between. The CDR3 bases are TGCGCCAGCAGCTCCCCGGGTGGGGGGATCTACGAGCAGTACTTC. Its protein is CASSSPGGGIYEQYF.

This clone was recorded once. The chain joins TRBV7-6 to TRBJ1-3; 9 bases are a match to TRBD1. Losses at the gene ends were 5 bases for V and 1 base for J; bases not matched to a gene: 3. The CDR3 is made up of 15 amino acids. The germline gives CDR1 SGHVS, CDR2 FNYEAQ. The CDR3 reads CASSPDRGSGNTIYF. The CDR3 DNA sequence: TGTGCCAGCAGCCCGGACAGGGGTTCTGGAAACACCATATATTTT.

The chain couples TRBV19 to TRBJ2-5, with D maybe TRBD2 (5 bases). Germline loops: CDR1 LNHDA, CDR2 SQIVND (reference sequence). This CDR3 spans 13 amino acids. V shed 7 bases and J shed 5 bases, with 14 bases lying between them. The CDR3 here is CASNPGGRETQYF. The CDR3 bases are TGTGCCAGTAATCCCGGCGGGCGGGAGACCCAGTACTTC.

The J gene is TRBJ2-2, the V gene TRBV7-3; TRBD1 matches 9 bases. The V segment lost 5 bases and the J segment 7 bases; nucleotides outside the gene matches: 8. The CDR3 has 15 amino acids. In germline, CDR1 is SGHTA, CDR2 FQGTGA. The CDR3 loop reads CASSPLTGGNGELFF. As DNA, the CDR3 is TGTGCCAGCAGCCCCCTGACAGGGGGGAACGGGGAGCTGTTTTTT.